A selection of T cell receptor beta chains follows, all from one sample in a study of blood T cell repertoires in COVID-19. The data were produced by immunoSEQ multiplex PCR, yet TCRdb's version contains in-frame clones alone and is incomplete. The sample consists of 150,000 to 200,000 clones, roughly three quarters of them appearing once. Sequencing used peripheral blood. These receptors came from a woman in her thirties or forties with COVID-19, enrolled during active disease. Both conserved end residues are trimmed from each CDR3. Where a row states a size, it is once, few, many or the class of an expanded clone; other rows omit it.

V,size,J,CDR3
TRBV19,.,TRBJ2-5,ASGVVGLLETQY
TRBV6-1,.,TRBJ2-7,ASSAPRDRGLYEQY
TRBV5-4,once,TRBJ1-5,ASSFQGINQPQH
TRBV7-8,few,TRBJ1-4,ASSFEEKLF
TRBV29-1,.,TRBJ2-2,SVGDTQNTGELF
TRBV10-3,few,TRBJ2-3,AISGNGGAADTQY
TRBV18,.,TRBJ2-1,ASSPGAGGAYNEQF
TRBV5-1,.,TRBJ2-7,ASSWRAGVYEQY
TRBV19,once,TRBJ1-3,ASSKPSRVLTIY
TRBV2,.,TRBJ1-1,ASSDRSRGTGG
TRBV7-2,.,TRBJ1-2,ASSPARTAVGYT
TRBV6-5,.,TRBJ1-6,ASSYSADPRGSPLH
TRBV30,.,TRBJ1-2,AWSYRDYYGYT
TRBV5-1,.,TRBJ2-3,ASSLGQGAWGYTDTQY
TRBV7-9,.,TRBJ1-5,ASSLGGLTSINQPQH
TRBV5-1,.,TRBJ1-5,AILEISPSQPQH